This entry concerns a single TCR beta chain. The data are from a study of T cell changes during pregnancy in multiple sclerosis. Data came from immunoSEQ multiplex PCR; TCRdb stores just in-frame clones and leaves some out. The repertoire has about 53,000 clones, around 90% of them found once; the top ten carry 0.5%. CDR1 is MNHEY, CDR2 SMNVEV, per germline (reference sequence). V was pared by 0 bases and J by 4 bases, with 6 bases of the junction left unmatched. The CDR3 has 17 amino acids. This receptor was obtained from a female donor with multiple sclerosis, enrolled in a pregnancy study. The genes are TRBV27 and TRBJ2-1; 10 bases line up with TRBD2. Sequenced material: CD4+ T cells from peripheral blood mononuclear cells, taken in the third trimester of pregnancy. The CDR3 nucleotides are TGTGCCAGCAGTTTATCGAGATCAGCGGGGGGGTACAATGAGCAGTTCTTC. This sequence encodes CASSLSRSAGGYNEQFF.